This T cell receptor beta chain was sequenced in a study of blood T cell repertoires in COVID-19 (TCRdb year 2020). Regarding the complete study: Samples from collaborators originated in the United States, Italy and Spain and spanned both the acute and convalescent phases of COVID-19. A freely available public database, intended as a resource for researchers studying the immune response to SARS-CoV-2, is where the repertoires were released. HLA class I and class II types, where available, came from metadata supplied by the sample provider rather than from assay-based typing. The sample metadata nearly always contained a de-identified subject ID, COVID-19 status, age in years and sex. Subjects who had been exposed to COVID-19, were actively infected with it, or had recovered from it provided the deeply sampled blood TCRbeta repertoires that made up the dataset. The material from the prospective study consisted of cDNA or gDNA derived from T cells, B-cell-depleted T cells, or PBMCs. The samples were drawn from the first 160 participants of the ongoing ImmuneRACE study and from some 1,300 subjects provided by 6 global collaborators.

Each collaborating institution followed its own protocols to collect whole blood in K2EDTA tubes. For TCRbeta analysis, collaborators shipped samples as frozen whole blood, isolated PBMCs, or DNA extracted from either of those sample types. CDR1 and CDR2 are drawn from the germline V gene (reference sequence): MNHEY, SMNVEV. Germline trimming: 6 bases from V, 6 bases from J; junction bases outside gene matches: 5. Inclusive of the bounding cysteine and phenylalanine, the CDR3 is 14 residues long. Just the 42-base CDR3 DNA is kept, in frame starting at base 1. What the authors observed across the whole study: Clinical and demographic metadata were provided uncurated, with the amount varying by source and participant.

To note about this clone: This clone's antigen is unknown. No quality values exist for individual bases; no much larger clone is one base distant.

TCRbeta CDR3 regions were amplified from genomic DNA by means of the immunoSEQ Assay, a bias-controlled multiplex PCR. Processing in the source paper ran as follows. The number of nucleated cells in each sample was estimated by amplification of reference gene primers within the assay. To quantify the absolute abundance of each unique TCRbeta CDR3 rearrangement, sequence reads were collapsed and filtered. Productive Simpson clonality was computed per sample as the square root of Simpson's diversity index over productive rearrangements. TCRdb carries this immuneACCESS record with in-frame sequences only. Its versions omit some clonotypes, under half of them owing to an unresolved V gene in the studies checked, with the rest unexplained. V, J and clone size reflect that table, while D and trimming were determined from the DNA. The sample data list about 54,000 clones, and 85% of these were observed just once. The ten biggest clones cover roughly 4.3% of the sample.

The source material was peripheral blood. The chain is encoded by TRBV27 joined to TRBJ1-2, with TRBD1 identical over 12 junction bases. The receptor comes from a man in his forties or fifties with active COVID-19. The nucleotides read TGTGCCAGCAGCCGCCGGGACAGGGGGCATGGCTACACCTTC. Its amino acids are CASSRRDRGHGYTF.